The clone carrying this TCR beta chain was seen ten or more times. Antigen: not known. These data belong to a study of Graves' ophthalmopathy and Graves' hyperthyroidism. Study context: A follow-up of 18 months without ophthalmopathy meant that hyperthyroidism was stable.

Overall study findings and caveats: Also, most clonotypes expanded in the thyroid above 0.001 frequency appeared in blood.

Trimming cost V 2 bases and J 5 bases, with 6 bases left between them. There are 11 residues in the CDR3. Germline CDR1 and CDR2: DFQATT and SNEGSKA (reference sequence). The authors amplified TCR beta CDR3 regions, and they did so from RNA transcripts for repertoire sequencing. Following a first-round RT-PCR that used HTBI primers, a second-round multiplex PCR was carried out. TCRdb itself ran the multiplex PCR reads through MiXCR, one entry per CDR3 protein. The sample includes about 590,000 distinct CDR3 sequences, less than 45% of them seen just once. V gene TRBV20-1 combines with J gene TRBJ2-5, with D hard to call. Sample: peripheral blood or thyroid tissue (not recorded which). The sequence was collected from an adult man with Graves' hyperthyroidism. The CDR3 loop is CSARSSETQYF. DNA of the CDR3: TGCAGTGCTAGAAGTTCGGAGACCCAGTACTTC.